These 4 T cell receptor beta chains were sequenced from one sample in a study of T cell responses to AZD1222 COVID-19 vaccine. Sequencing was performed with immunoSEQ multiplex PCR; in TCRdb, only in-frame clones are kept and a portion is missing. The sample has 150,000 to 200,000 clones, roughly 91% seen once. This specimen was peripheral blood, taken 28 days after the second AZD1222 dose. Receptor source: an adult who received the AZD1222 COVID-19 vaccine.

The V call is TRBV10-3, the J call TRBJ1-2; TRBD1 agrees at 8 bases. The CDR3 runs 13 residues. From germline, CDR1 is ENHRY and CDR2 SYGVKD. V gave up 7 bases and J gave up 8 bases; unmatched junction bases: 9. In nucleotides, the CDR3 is TGTGCCATCACCGATTGGACAGGGAAGGGCTACACCTTC. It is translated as CAITDWTGKGYTF.

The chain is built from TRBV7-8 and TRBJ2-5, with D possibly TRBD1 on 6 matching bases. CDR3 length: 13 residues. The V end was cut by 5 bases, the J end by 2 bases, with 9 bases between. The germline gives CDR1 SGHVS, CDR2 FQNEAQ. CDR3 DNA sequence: TGTGCCAGCAGCCTCGGACAGCAAGAGACCCAGTACTTC. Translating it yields CASSLGQQETQYF.

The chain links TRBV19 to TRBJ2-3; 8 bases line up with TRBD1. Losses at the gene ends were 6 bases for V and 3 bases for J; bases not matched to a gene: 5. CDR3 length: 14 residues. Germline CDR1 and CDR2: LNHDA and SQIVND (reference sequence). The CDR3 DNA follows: TGTGCCAGTAGCGAAGGACAGGGAACAGATACGCAGTATTTT. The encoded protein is CASSEGQGTDTQYF.

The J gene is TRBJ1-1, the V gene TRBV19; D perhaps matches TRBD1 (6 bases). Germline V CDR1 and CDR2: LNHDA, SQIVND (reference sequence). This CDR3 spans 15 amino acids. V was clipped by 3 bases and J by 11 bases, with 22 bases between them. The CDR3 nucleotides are TGTGCCAGTAGTATCCCAGGGGCAGGCGGCAGAGGTGCTTTCTTT. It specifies CASSIPGAGGRGAFF. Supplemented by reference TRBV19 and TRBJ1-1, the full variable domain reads DGGITQSPKYLFRKEGQNVTLSCEQNLNHDAMYWYRQDPGQGLRLIYYSQIVNDFQKGDIAEGYSVSREKKESFPLTVTSAQKNPTAFYLCASSIPGAGGRGAFFGQGTRLTVV.